One T cell receptor (beta chain) is described in this entry. Its matching antigen is unknown. Looked up from germline, CDR1 is PRHDT and CDR2 is FYEKMQ (reference sequence). Trimming removed 4 bases at V and 0 bases at J, with 17 bases between. The CDR3 is 17 residues long. The data stem from a study of cytomegalovirus exposure and HLA in healthy donors. Broader study findings: Many donors carried some public TCRs, although rarity characterized most TCR sequences. The authors listed 180 or so TCR beta chains as cytomegalovirus-associated.

Measured with immunoSEQ multiplex PCR; TCRdb has only the in-frame clones, and not every one. The data hold 220,000 or so clones, with roughly 85% observed a single time. This clonotype was obtained from a young woman in good health and CMV-seronegative. The sequenced sample was PBMCs. The chain uses TRBV13 and TRBJ2-3; D may be TRBD1 (6 bases). The CDR3 DNA reads as TGTGCCAGCAGCTCGCTTCAGGGGAACTCGAGCACAGATACGCAGTATTTT. Translating it yields CASSSLQGNSSTDTQYF.